The 19 T cell receptor beta chains in this list originate from one sample, sequenced in a study of cytomegalovirus exposure and HLA in healthy donors. The PCR used 60 Vbeta and 13 Jbeta primers. The repertoire was sequenced with immunoSEQ multiplex PCR; TCRdb's copy has only in-frame clones and lacks some. Found here are some 120,000 clones, approximately 71% of them singletons; the top ten hold more than 2.5%. The specimen sequenced was PBMCs. Receptors were obtained from a woman aged 50 to 60 in good health and CMV-seronegative.

The rearrangement joins TRBV7-3 to TRBJ2-7, with unresolved D. The CDR3 is 13 residues long. Per germline, CDR1 SGHTA and CDR2 FQGTGA. V lost 1 base and J lost 5, with 9 bases in between. The CDR3 here is CASSLIGSDEQYF. The CDR3 coding sequence is TGTGCCAGCAGCTTAATTGGTTCGGACGAGCAGTACTTC.

The genes are TRBV7-9 and TRBJ1-1; no reliable D call. CDR1 and CDR2 from the germline V gene are SEHNR and FQNEAQ (reference sequence). The CDR3 is 15 residues long. V shed 2 bases and J shed 2 bases, with 12 bases lying between them. CDR3 DNA sequence: TGTGCCAGCAGCTTAACGCCAGGCTTAAACACTGAAGCTTTCTTT. Its protein product is CASSLTPGLNTEAFF. Complete variable domain (other parts from reference TRBV7-9 and TRBJ1-1): DTGVSQNPRHKITKRGQNVTFRCDPISEHNRLYWYRQTLGQGPEFLTYFQNEAQLEKSRLLSDRFSAERPKGSFSTLEIQRTEQGDSAMYLCASSLTPGLNTEAFFGQGTRLTVV.

This rearrangement joins TRBV28 to TRBJ1-5; no definite D call. V was clipped by 10 bases and J by 3 bases, with 19 bases between them. CDR1 and CDR2 (germline): MDHEN, SYDVKM. The CDR3 consists of 15 residues. CDR3 in amino acids: CATTPLEGPNQPQHF. CDR3 in DNA: TGTGCCACCACACCCCTGGAGGGTCCCAATCAGCCCCAGCATTTT.

The chain couples TRBV6-1 to TRBJ1-1; D might be TRBD1 (5 bases). Per the germline V gene, CDR1 is MNHNS and CDR2 is SASEGT. The CDR3 runs 16 residues. The V gene lost 2 bases and the J gene lost 1 base, with 14 bases spanning the gap. CDR3 DNA: TGTGCCAGCAGTGAAAGGGCAGGGTGGAAGAACACTGAAGCTTTCTTT. Translated, it gives CASSERAGWKNTEAFF.

The chain joins TRBV28 to TRBJ2-1, with 8 nucleotides matching TRBD1. CDR3 size: 16 residues. V lost 8 bases, J lost 4 bases, and 13 bases stayed unmatched. Germline CDR1 reads MDHEN; CDR2 reads SYDVKM. The CDR3 here is CASGSRTGGQYNEQFF. In DNA form, the CDR3 reads TGTGCCAGCGGATCCAGAACAGGGGGGCAATACAATGAGCAGTTCTTC.

This clone is a singleton in its sample. J is TRBJ1-2 and V is TRBV7-2; D might be TRBD1 (6 bases). The CDR3 spans 15 residues. The germline CDR1 and CDR2 sequences are SGHTA and FQGNSA. V lost 1 base, J lost 8 bases, and 17 bases lay in between. CDR3 nucleotide sequence: TGTGCCAGCAGCTTAGACCAGGGGAGGGTTGGAGGCTACACCTTC. It specifies CASSLDQGRVGGYTF.

V gene TRBV7-8 combines with J gene TRBJ2-1, with D perhaps matching TRBD1 (6 bases). CDR3 length equals 15 residues. V lost 4 bases and J 6 bases, leaving 16 bases between the germline ends. Germline V CDR1 and CDR2: SGHVS, FQNEAQ. This CDR3 reads CASSSPQQGSNEQFF. CDR3 DNA sequence: TGTGCCAGCAGCTCCCCCCAACAGGGTAGCAATGAGCAGTTCTTC.

This clone was counted between two and nine times. V gene TRBV4-1 combines with J gene TRBJ2-7; 9 bases line up with TRBD1. The CDR3 runs to 15 residues. V shed 1 base, J shed 2 bases, and the junction held 3 bases outside the gene matches. The germline V gene has CDR1 MGHRA and CDR2 YSYEKL. CDR3 amino acids: CASSQAGTGPYEQYF. The CDR3 nucleotides are TGCGCCAGCAGCCAAGCCGGGACAGGGCCCTACGAGCAGTACTTC.

This clone has a handful of counts. This may be a read error: a much more frequent sequence differs by one nucleotide. The chain uses TRBV7-3 and TRBJ2-1, with TRBD2 matching 11 bases. Germline V gives CDR1 SGHTA, CDR2 FQGTGA. The CDR3 has 19 amino acids. J gave up 8 bases and V 4 bases, and 19 bases lay outside the gene matches. CDR3 DNA: TGTGCCAGCAGCTCGGATCCCTCGACTAGCGGGATGGGTGGCTATGAGCAGTTCTTC. Protein product: CASSSDPSTSGMGGYEQFF.

The gene calls are TRBV6-5 and TRBJ1-2; no clear D gene. The germline V gene has CDR1 MNHEY and CDR2 SVGAGI. Trimming left V 0 bases short and J 9 bases short, with 8 bases between. This CDR3 is built from 12 residues. Here the CDR3 reads CASSYSGESYTF. CDR3 bases: TGTGCCAGCAGTTACTCTGGGGAGAGCTACACCTTC.

V usage is TRBV7-2 and J usage is TRBJ2-5; 9 positions agree with TRBD2. Unmatched junction bases numbered 2, after V lost 4 bases and J lost 2 bases. CDR3 length equals 14 residues. CDR1 and CDR2 from the germline V gene are SGHTA and FQGNSA. CDR3 region: CASSSLAGQETQYF. The CDR3 DNA reads as TGTGCCAGCAGCTCCCTAGCGGGACAAGAGACCCAGTACTTC. Complete variable domain (other parts from reference TRBV7-2 and TRBJ2-5): GAGVSQSPSNKVTEKGKDVELRCDPISGHTALYWYRQSLGQGLEFLIYFQGNSAPDKSGLPSDRFSAERTGGSVSTLTIQRTQQEDSAVYLCASSSLAGQETQYFGPGTRLLVL.

As DNA, the CDR3 is TGTGCCAGCAGTGTGGGGGCGTCCTACGAGCAGTACTTC. Translating it yields CASSVGASYEQYF. The gene calls are TRBV27 and TRBJ2-7, with D perhaps TRBD1 (6 bases). Per germline, CDR1 MNHEY and CDR2 SMNVEV (reference sequence). Trimming took 5 bases from V and 1 from J, leaving 9 bases between them. The CDR3 runs 13 residues.

The chain employs TRBV7-9 and TRBJ2-5; D call uncertain. The ends were cut back, 4 bases at V and 0 bases at J, with 9 bases in the middle. The CDR3 runs 14 residues. Germline CDR1 SEHNR, CDR2 FQNEAQ (reference sequence). CDR3 sequence (DNA): TGTGCCAGCAGCTATCGGGTGGACCAAGAGACCCAGTACTTC. It is translated as CASSYRVDQETQYF.

CDR3 sequence reads: CASSSLRTRQGINQPQHF. The CDR3 DNA reads TGTGCCAGCAGTTCCCTCAGAACAAGACAGGGAATCAATCAGCCCCAGCATTTT. This rearrangement joins TRBV28 to TRBJ1-5; 7 bases agree with TRBD1. Germline V CDR1 and CDR2: MDHEN, SYDVKM. This CDR3 has 18 amino acids. The J segment lost 3 bases and the V segment lost 4 bases, leaving 15 bases of the junction unmatched.

This clone was recorded only once. This chain joins TRBV30 and TRBJ2-7; D is ambiguous. Germline V CDR1 and CDR2: GTSNPN, SVGIG (reference sequence). CDR3 length: 13 amino acids. V lost 0 bases, J lost 2 bases, and 8 bases lay in between. The CDR3 bases are TGTGCCTGGAGTGTGTCAACAGCCTACGAGCAGTACTTC. It encodes CAWSVSTAYEQYF. Full variable domain (rest looked up from reference TRBV30 and TRBJ2-7): SQTIHQWPATLVQPVGSPLSLECTVEGTSNPNLYWYRQAAGRGLQLLFYSVGIGQISSEVPQNLSASRPQDRQFILSSKKLLLSDSGFYLCAWSVSTAYEQYFGPGTRLTVT.

J is TRBJ2-2 and V is TRBV5-4; perhaps TRBD1 as D (5 bases). The V and J ends lost 0 bases and 7 bases respectively, with 13 bases between them. There are 15 residues in the CDR3. The germline V gene has CDR1 SGHNT and CDR2 YYREEE (reference sequence). The CDR3 sequence: CASSLGGQGFGELFF. In DNA, the CDR3 is TGTGCCAGCAGCTTGGGGGGCCAGGGTTTCGGGGAGCTGTTTTTT.

This chain connects TRBV7-2 to TRBJ2-7, with TRBD1 identical over 9 bases. The CDR3 length is 15 residues. The V segment lost 6 bases and the J segment 2 bases; nucleotides outside the gene matches: 8. CDR1 and CDR2 (germline): SGHTA, FQGNSA. The CDR3 nucleotides read TGTGCCAGCAGTAACAGGGGGCGTTTCCCCTACGAGCAGTACTTC. Its translation is CASSNRGRFPYEQYF.

This clone is classed as medium-sized. The chain is built from TRBV7-2 and TRBJ1-1; 8 bases match TRBD1. Per germline, CDR1 SGHTA and CDR2 FQGNSA. The CDR3 contains 14 residues. The junction had 6 bases not matched to a gene; V was cut back by 5 bases and J by 4 bases. This CDR3 reads CASSGAGGVTEAFF. CDR3 DNA: TGTGCCAGCAGCGGGGCAGGGGGCGTCACTGAAGCTTTCTTT. The whole variable domain, filled in from reference TRBV7-2 and TRBJ1-1, reads GAGVSQSPSNKVTEKGKDVELRCDPISGHTALYWYRQSLGQGLEFLIYFQGNSAPDKSGLPSDRFSAERTGGSVSTLTIQRTQQEDSAVYLCASSGAGGVTEAFFGQGTRLTVV.

The chain has TRBV30 and TRBJ2-5, with a tentative D call TRBD1 (6 bases). Germline V gene data show CDR1 as GTSNPN and CDR2 as SVGIG (reference sequence). This CDR3 spans 14 amino acids. Between the trimmed V and J ends, which lost 0 bases and 4 bases, there was a span of 12 bases. CDR3 protein: CAWSVQTRGETQYF. The CDR3 bases are TGTGCCTGGAGTGTACAAACCAGGGGAGAGACCCAGTACTTC.